One and the same sample provided the 17 T cell receptor beta chains below, sequenced in a study of T cell changes during pregnancy in multiple sclerosis. The protocol was immunoSEQ multiplex PCR, while the TCRdb copy is restricted to in-frame clones and leaves out a portion. The table has around 52,000 clones, over 80% seen once. The sample consisted of CD4+ T cells from peripheral blood mononuclear cells, taken after pregnancy. These receptors all come from a female donor in good health, enrolled as a control in a pregnancy study.

The CDR3 DNA sequence: TGTGCCAGCAGCTTGGACTCGGGAACTGAAGCTTTCTTT. This translates into CASSLDSGTEAFF. The rearrangement links TRBV7-9 to TRBJ1-1, with D unresolved. V was shortened by 3 bases and J by 5 bases, with 10 bases between the two germline ends. Germline V CDR1 and CDR2: SEHNR, FQNEAQ (reference sequence). The CDR3 has 13 amino acids.

The V call is TRBV10-3, the J call TRBJ2-1; D possibly corresponds to TRBD1 (6 bases). The V end lost 2 bases, the J end lost 0 bases, and 17 bases lay between the germline ends. The germline CDR1 and CDR2 sequences are ENHRY and SYGVKD. This CDR3 has 18 amino acids. This chain's CDR3 is CAISEPQGFSSSYNEQFF. The CDR3 DNA reads TGTGCCATCAGTGAGCCACAGGGCTTCTCAAGCTCCTACAATGAGCAGTTCTTC.

Regarding this clone: A read error may account for a junction end that differs from germline. The V gene is TRBV7-7, the J gene TRBJ2-1; 10 bases are a match to TRBD2. The CDR3 contains 15 residues. Germline V gives CDR1 SSHAT, CDR2 FNYEAQ (reference sequence). The CDR3 spells CASSPTSGPYNEQFF. The CDR3 DNA follows: TGTGCTAGCAGCCCGACTAGCGGGCCCTACAATGAGCAGTTCTTC.

V usage is TRBV7-9 and J usage is TRBJ2-7, with TRBD2 matching 9 bases. J gave up 2 bases and V 0 bases, and 5 bases lay outside the gene matches. The CDR3 runs 16 residues. Germline V gene data show CDR1 as SEHNR and CDR2 as FQNEAQ (reference sequence). The CDR3, as DNA: TGTGCCAGCAGCTTAGCGCTCGGGACTAGCACCTACGAGCAGTACTTC. Translating it yields CASSLALGTSTYEQYF.

The gene calls are TRBV28 and TRBJ1-2; 10 positions agree with TRBD1. The junction had 4 bases not matched to a gene; V was cut back by 4 bases and J by 5 bases. There are 14 residues in the CDR3. Germline V gives CDR1 MDHEN, CDR2 SYDVKM. CDR3 nucleotides: TGTGCCAGCAGTTGGGACAGGGGCAATTATGGCTACACCTTC. As protein: CASSWDRGNYGYTF.

The chain employs TRBV7-6 and TRBJ2-2; 7 bases line up with TRBD2. J was trimmed by 6 bases and V by 10 bases; bases with no gene match: 14. CDR3 size: 15 residues. Looked up from germline, CDR1 is SGHVS and CDR2 is FNYEAQ. The CDR3 nucleotides read TGTGCCACCCGACCCGGGGGGAACGGGGCCGGGGAGCTGTTTTTT. Translation: CATRPGGNGAGELFF.

The chain couples TRBV7-3 to TRBJ2-3; 8 bases are a match to TRBD2. There are 15 residues in the CDR3. V shed 0 bases, J shed 5 bases, and the junction held 4 bases outside the gene matches. Germline CDR1 and CDR2: SGHTA and FQGTGA. The CDR3 protein is CASSLTRGGGDTQYF. Written as DNA, the CDR3 is TGTGCCAGCAGCTTAACCCGGGGGGGCGGAGATACGCAGTATTTT.

V and J are TRBV11-3 and TRBJ2-5; possible D gene TRBD1, 6 bases. Germline V lookup: CDR1 SGHNT, CDR2 YENEEA. The CDR3 covers 13 residues. V lost 0 bases and J 9 bases, leaving 11 bases between the germline ends. In DNA, the CDR3 is TGTGCCAGCAGCTTAGACGCCGGGACACCCCAGTACTTC. This gives the protein CASSLDAGTPQYF.

The rearrangement joins TRBV28 to TRBJ2-2; D unclear. The CDR3 is made up of 15 amino acids. The germline gives CDR1 MDHEN, CDR2 SYDVKM. The V end was cut by 5 bases, the J end by 0 bases, with 10 bases between. The CDR3 DNA follows: TGTGCCAGCAGTCCGAGCGCGGCGAACACCGGGGAGCTGTTTTTT. Its translation: CASSPSAANTGELFF.

This rearrangement joins TRBV19 to TRBJ2-2; 9 bases match TRBD1. The germline CDR1 and CDR2 sequences are LNHDA and SQIVND (reference sequence). The CDR3 loop spans 16 amino acids. Trimming took 6 bases from V and 5 from J; bases not matched to a gene: 10. The CDR3 loop is CASRSGQGSGTGELFF. The CDR3 nucleotides read TGTGCCAGTAGGAGCGGACAGGGGAGTGGTACCGGGGAGCTGTTTTTT.

CDR3 bases: TGTGCCAGCAGCCCCGGTGGTAGCGGGGGGACGAGCTCCTACAATGAGCAGTTCTTC. It is translated as CASSPGGSGGTSSYNEQFF. This chain joins TRBV5-4 and TRBJ2-1, with 10 bases matching TRBD2. V lost 4 bases and J lost 0; bases outside the gene matches: 13. Germline CDR1 SGHNT, CDR2 YYREEE (reference sequence). The CDR3 has 19 amino acids.

The chain carries TRBV2 and TRBJ1-5; 7 nucleotides match TRBD1. With V trimmed by 4 bases and J by 4 bases, 7 bases remained unmatched. The CDR3 runs 15 residues. Per germline, CDR1 SNHLY and CDR2 FYNNEI. The CDR3 loop is CASSAGQRPNQPQHF. CDR3 in DNA: TGTGCCAGCAGTGCGGGACAGCGGCCAAATCAGCCCCAGCATTTT.

This chain links TRBV7-9 with TRBJ2-7; TRBD2 agrees at 8 bases. Per germline, CDR1 SEHNR and CDR2 FQNEAQ (reference sequence). The CDR3 extends over 15 amino acids. Trimming cost V 3 bases and J 0 bases; bases outside gene matches: 4. Here the CDR3 DNA reads TGTGCCAGCAGCTTCAGGCGGGGGGCCTCCTACGAGCAGTACTTC. This encodes CASSFRRGASYEQYF. Combining the CDR3 with reference TRBV7-9 and TRBJ2-7 gives the whole variable domain DTGVSQNPRHKITKRGQNVTFRCDPISEHNRLYWYRQTLGQGPEFLTYFQNEAQLEKSRLLSDRFSAERPKGSFSTLEIQRTEQGDSAMYLCASSFRRGASYEQYFGPGTRLTVT.

The chain combines TRBV4-3 with TRBJ2-2; weak D call: TRBD1 (6 bases). The CDR3 spans 18 residues. The germline V gene has CDR1 LGHNA and CDR2 YSLEER. Trimming shortened V by 1 base and J by 6 bases, and 21 bases separated the two germline ends. The CDR3: CASSQVSLKQGWAGELFF. CDR3 in DNA: TGCGCCAGCAGCCAAGTGTCGTTAAAACAGGGATGGGCCGGGGAGCTGTTTTTT.

The V gene is TRBV6-5, the J gene TRBJ2-1, with 7 bases aligning to TRBD1. The CDR3 is made up of 12 amino acids. Germline CDR1 MNHEY, CDR2 SVGAGI. With V trimmed by 6 bases and J by 9 bases, 5 bases remained unmatched. The CDR3 nucleotides read TGTGCCAGCAGCCAGACAGGGCTTGAGCAGTTCTTC. This translates into CASSQTGLEQFF.

This chain joins TRBV10-3 and TRBJ1-2; TRBD1 agrees at 9 bases. This CDR3 is built from 14 residues. Germline CDR1 is ENHRY and CDR2 is SYGVKD. The ends lost 2 bases at V and 8 bases at J; junction bases unmatched: 6. The DNA of the CDR3 is TGTGCCATCAGTGAGGGACAGGGGTCAGGGGGCTACACCTTC. Its translation is CAISEGQGSGGYTF.

This chain joins TRBV6-5 and TRBJ1-5; 8 nucleotides align to TRBD1. Germline lookup yields CDR1 MNHEY and CDR2 SVGAGI. The CDR3 covers 13 residues. J lost 5 bases, V lost 10 bases, and 7 bases had no gene match. Here the CDR3 reads CATRDRRDQPQHF. In DNA, the CDR3 is TGTGCCACCAGGGACAGGCGAGATCAGCCCCAGCATTTT.